The 14 T cell receptor beta chains presented below share a single source sample, sequenced in a study of beta chain features in type 1 diabetes. All of the isolated RNA was reverse transcribed, so expressed TCRB transcripts were sequenced. The table came from immunoSEQ multiplex PCR; TCRdb's copy has only in-frame clones and leaves some out. The table includes around 300,000 clones, 9.5% to 12% detected once. Sequenced input: naive CD4+ T cells from blood. All receptors come from a woman aged 25 to 39 in good health.

CDR3 bases: TGTGCCAGCAGCGTAGGGACCCCGACATTTTCGGGGGGACAAGAGACCCAGTACTTC. Encoded protein: CASSVGTPTFSGGQETQYF. The chain is built from TRBV9 and TRBJ2-5; 7 nucleotides match TRBD2. V shed 0 bases, J shed 2 bases, and the junction held 16 bases outside the gene matches. Per the germline V gene, CDR1 is SGDLS and CDR2 is YYNGEE. CDR3 length: 19 residues.

This clone was detected only a few times. The chain links TRBV7-2 to TRBJ2-7; 8 bases line up with TRBD2. The CDR3 length is 15 residues. Germline assignment: CDR1 SGHTA and CDR2 FQGNSA. V gave up 3 bases and J gave up 3 bases; unmatched junction bases: 7. As DNA, the CDR3 is TGTGCCAGCAGCTTCGGTAGCGGGAAGCTCTACGAGCAGTACTTC. This encodes CASSFGSGKLYEQYF.

The chain employs TRBV28 and TRBJ2-2, with 7 bases aligning to TRBD1. The CDR3 runs to 12 residues. Germline V gene sequence: CDR1 MDHEN, CDR2 SYDVKM. V was pared by 6 bases and J by 6 bases, with 1 base of the junction left unmatched. The CDR3 DNA follows: TGTGCCAGCAGCCAGGGGGCCGGGGAGCTGTTTTTT. It specifies CASSQGAGELFF.

This clone was picked up a small number of times. The CDR3 DNA reads as TGTGCCAGCAGTGAAGAGGGGGCTGGCAATCAGCCCCAGCATTTT. Protein sequence: CASSEEGAGNQPQHF. The J gene is TRBJ1-5, the V gene TRBV2; 7 bases are shared with TRBD1. Germline CDR1 and CDR2: SNHLY and FYNNEI. V dropped 1 base and J dropped 2; count of bases not matched to a gene: 2. The CDR3 is made up of 15 amino acids.

DNA for the CDR3: TGTGCCAGCTCAGCCACTAGCGGCCCCTACGAGCAGTACTTC. Translated, it gives CASSATSGPYEQYF. The rearrangement uses TRBV18 and TRBJ2-7; 8 bases are shared with TRBD2. V lost 5 bases, J lost 2 bases, and 5 bases stayed unmatched. The CDR3 has 14 residues. Germline assignment: CDR1 KGHSH and CDR2 LQKENI.

The chain employs TRBV30 and TRBJ2-2; D uncertain. The CDR3 contains 13 residues. V was clipped by 0 bases and J by 1 base, with 3 bases between them. CDR1 is GTSNPN, CDR2 SVGIG, per germline (reference sequence). DNA of the CDR3: TGTGCCTGGAGTGTACAGAACACCGGGGAGCTGTTTTTT. Translating gives CAWSVQNTGELFF. Using reference TRBV30 and TRBJ2-2 for the parts outside the CDR3, the full variable domain is SQTIHQWPATLVQPVGSPLSLECTVEGTSNPNLYWYRQAAGRGLQLLFYSVGIGQISSEVPQNLSASRPQDRQFILSSKKLLLSDSGFYLCAWSVQNTGELFFGEGSRLTVL.

This clone turned up a few times. The chain links TRBV28 to TRBJ2-1, with 9 positions matching TRBD2. V lost 8 bases, J lost 3 bases, and 8 bases stayed unmatched. The CDR3 has 15 amino acids. CDR1 is MDHEN, CDR2 SYDVKM, per germline. The CDR3 region is CASDESSGVYNEQFF. The CDR3 nucleotides are TGTGCCAGCGATGAATCTAGCGGGGTCTACAATGAGCAGTTCTTC.

This clone was found a few times. The V and J genes are TRBV7-9 and TRBJ2-2; D possibly corresponds to TRBD1 (6 bases). Germline CDR1 SEHNR, CDR2 FQNEAQ (reference sequence). CDR3 size: 17 residues. Deletions cut 2 bases from V and 0 bases from J, with 13 bases between. CDR3 sequence (DNA): TGTGCCAGCAGCTTAAAGGCCCGGGACACGAACACCGGGGAGCTGTTTTTT. Residues: CASSLKARDTNTGELFF.

This clone was seen more than once but under ten times. This chain uses TRBV27 with TRBJ2-7; 12 positions match TRBD2. CDR1 and CDR2 from the germline V gene are MNHEY and SMNVEV (reference sequence). With 5 bases clipped from V and 2 bases from J, the junction kept 13 bases outside the gene matches. The CDR3 spans 18 residues. In DNA, the CDR3 is TGTGCCAGCAGTACTTCTAGCGGGAGGGTTCACCCTACCTACGAGCAGTACTTC. Residues: CASSTSSGRVHPTYEQYF.

This clone was seen more than once but under ten times. V gene TRBV7-9 combines with J gene TRBJ2-5; 7 bases align to TRBD2. The CDR3 has 16 amino acids. Germline assignment: CDR1 SEHNR and CDR2 FQNEAQ (reference sequence). V shed 5 bases, J shed 0 bases, and the junction held 9 bases outside the gene matches. CDR3 nucleotide sequence: TGTGCCAGCAGCCCCCGTGGGGGAGGGGACCAAGAGACCCAGTACTTC. Residues: CASSPRGGGDQETQYF.

This clone was detected a few times. The chain joins TRBV6-4 to TRBJ2-1, with 15 nucleotides matching TRBD2. V gave up 9 bases and J gave up 0 bases; unmatched junction bases: 3. Germline CDR1 reads MRHNA; CDR2 reads SNTAGT. The CDR3 length is 16 residues. The CDR3 spells CARGTSGRSSYNEQFF. CDR3 DNA: TGTGCCAGAGGGACTAGCGGGAGGAGCTCCTACAATGAGCAGTTCTTC.

Worth noting for this clone: Other DNA sequences in this sample translate to the same CDR3. This chain connects TRBV5-4 to TRBJ2-3, with D perhaps TRBD1 (5 bases). V was pared by 0 bases and J by 0 bases, with 5 bases between. There are 14 residues in the CDR3. Germline CDR1 is SGHNT and CDR2 is YYREEE (reference sequence). This CDR3 reads CASSLGQSTDTQYF. The CDR3 DNA is TGTGCCAGCAGCTTGGGACAGAGCACAGATACGCAGTATTTT. The whole variable domain, remainder taken from reference TRBV5-4 and TRBJ2-3, is ETGVTQSPTHLIKTRGQQVTLRCSSQSGHNTVSWYQQALGQGPQFIFQYYREEENGRGNFPPRFSGLQFPNYSSELNVNALELDDSALYLCASSLGQSTDTQYFGPGTRLTVL.

This clone has more than one count but fewer than ten. The CDR3 nucleotides are TGTGCCAGCAGCTGGGGACCCTCAGGGACTACAGATACGCAGTATTTT. Translation: CASSWGPSGTTDTQYF. The chain links TRBV5-6 to TRBJ2-3, with TRBD2 as a possible D gene (6 bases). Trimming took off 3 bases at V and 3 bases at J, with 17 bases between the two ends. The CDR3 covers 16 residues. The germline V gene encodes CDR1 SGHDT and CDR2 YYEEEE.

This clone was counted between two and nine times. The J gene is TRBJ2-7, the V gene TRBV18; 10 nucleotides agree with TRBD2. V shed 6 bases, J shed 6 bases, and the junction held 8 bases outside the gene matches. CDR3 length: 14 residues. CDR1 KGHSH and CDR2 LQKENI come from the germline V gene. The CDR3 sequence: CASSPELAGGEQYF. CDR3 coding DNA: TGTGCCAGCTCCCCAGAATTAGCGGGAGGCGAGCAGTACTTC. Together with reference TRBV18 and TRBJ2-7, the CDR3 gives the full variable domain: NAGVMQNPRHLVRRRGQEARLRCSPMKGHSHVYWYRQLPEEGLKFMVYLQKENIIDESGMPKERFSAEFPKEGPSILRIQQVVRGDSAAYFCASSPELAGGEQYFGPGTRLTVT.